A single sample gave rise to the 27 T cell receptor beta chains below, sequenced in a study of persistence of HIV-infected CD4 T cells. The immunoSEQ assay was version 4, run in survey mode. The table came from immunoSEQ multiplex PCR; TCRdb's copy has only in-frame clones and leaves some out. The table has about 6,500 clones, about four fifths seen once. Lysates of CMV-infected fibroblasts at 9.5 to 10 ug/mL stimulated these cells. Responding CD4+ T cells were sorted by upregulation of both CD40 ligand and CD69. The antigens of these receptors remain unknown. Specimen: CD4+ T cells sorted from PBMCs after approximately 18-hour stimulation, collected from a patient who received antiretroviral therapy. Receptors were obtained from an adult woman with HIV who was CMV-seropositive.

The V call is TRBV15, the J call TRBJ1-1; 8 bases align to TRBD1. V was clipped by 2 bases and J by 5 bases; unmatched bases: 4. CDR1 and CDR2 (germline): LNHNV, YYDKDF (reference sequence). The CDR3 spans 14 residues. CDR3 region: CATSRNTGGTEAFF. The CDR3, as DNA: TGTGCCACCAGCAGAAACACAGGGGGAACTGAAGCTTTCTTT.

This sequence joins TRBV24-1 and TRBJ2-4; no reliable D call. Trimming removed 4 bases from V and 7 bases from J, with 16 bases in between. Germline loops: CDR1 KGHDR, CDR2 SFDVKD. This CDR3 has 15 residues. This CDR3 is CATSDPGPDGNIQYF. As DNA, the CDR3 is TGTGCCACCAGTGACCCCGGACCTGATGGGAACATTCAGTACTTC.

This clone came up once. The chain employs TRBV7-9 and TRBJ1-4, with 10 bases identical to TRBD1. Germline assignment: CDR1 SEHNR and CDR2 FQNEAQ (reference sequence). Trimming took 5 bases from V and 8 from J; bases not matched to a gene: 11. CDR3 length equals 16 residues. The CDR3 protein is CASSVQSGTGVEKLFF. CDR3 in DNA: TGTGCCAGCAGCGTTCAATCCGGGACAGGGGTGGAAAAACTGTTTTTT.

J is TRBJ1-3 and V is TRBV6-5; the match to TRBD1 covers 7 bases. The CDR3 contains 14 residues. CDR1 and CDR2 (germline): MNHEY, SVGAGI. J lost 2 bases, V lost 4 bases, and 2 bases had no gene match. CDR3: CASSLDRAGNTIYF. CDR3 nucleotides: TGTGCCAGCAGTTTAGACAGGGCTGGAAACACCATATATTTT.

This chain links TRBV5-4 with TRBJ2-5; D ambiguous. CDR3 length: 11 amino acids. Trimming removed 2 bases from V and 5 bases from J, with 4 bases in between. CDR1 SGHNT and CDR2 YYREEE come from the germline V gene (reference sequence). The CDR3 DNA is TGTGCCAGCAGCTTTAGTGAGACCCAGTACTTC. Residues: CASSFSETQYF.

V gene TRBV15 combines with J gene TRBJ1-6, with 7 bases fitting TRBD1. This CDR3 region has 15 residues. Unmatched junction bases numbered 9, after V lost 4 bases and J lost 9 bases. Germline V lookup: CDR1 LNHNV, CDR2 YYDKDF (reference sequence). For the CDR3, the DNA is TGTGCCACCAGCACAGGGGGTTATGAAGGTTCACCCCTCCACTTT. Translation: CATSTGGYEGSPLHF.

The chain carries TRBV7-9 and TRBJ2-1, with 7 bases aligning to TRBD2. This CDR3 has 16 residues. Per the germline V gene, CDR1 is SEHNR and CDR2 is FQNEAQ (reference sequence). V was pared by 2 bases and J by 0 bases, with 4 bases of the junction left unmatched. The CDR3 region is CASSLSGGSSYNEQFF. CDR3 in DNA: TGTGCCAGCAGCTTATCAGGCGGGAGCTCCTACAATGAGCAGTTCTTC.

V is TRBV12-3 or TRBV12-4 and J is TRBJ1-2, with D tentatively TRBD1 (6 bases). V was cut by 5 bases and J by 7 bases, with 14 bases left in between. The length of the CDR3 is 13 residues. CDR3 sequence reads: CASSRDTPGGYTF. The CDR3 DNA sequence: TGTGCCAGCAGTCGGGACACCCCTGGTGGCTACACCTTC.

V is TRBV27 and J is TRBJ2-1, with D hard to call. The V and J ends lost 1 base and 15 bases respectively, with 16 bases between them. Germline V lookup: CDR1 MNHEY, CDR2 SMNVEV (reference sequence). The CDR3 length is 13 residues. This CDR3 is CASSLYPQTQRFF. The DNA for the CDR3 is TGTGCCAGCAGTTTATATCCCCAAACGCAACGGTTCTTC.

The chain employs TRBV7-2 and TRBJ1-6; 8 nucleotides align to TRBD1. CDR1 and CDR2 (germline): SGHTA, FQGNSA. Losses at the gene ends were 6 bases for V and 2 bases for J; bases not matched to a gene: 12. The CDR3 length is 18 residues. The CDR3 DNA sequence: TGTGCCAGCAGACTCAACGGACAGGGAGGGCCCTATAATTCACCCCTCCACTTT. Its protein is CASRLNGQGGPYNSPLHF.

The chain combines TRBV6-5 with TRBJ1-2; D may be TRBD1 (5 bases). The V gene lost 2 bases and the J gene lost 2 bases, with 9 bases spanning the gap. In germline, CDR1 is MNHEY, CDR2 SVGAGI. The CDR3 totals 14 residues. This CDR3 reads CASSYVGQNYGYTF. In DNA, the CDR3 is TGTGCCAGCAGTTACGTGGGGCAGAACTATGGCTACACCTTC.

The rearrangement joins TRBV7-2 to TRBJ2-7; perhaps TRBD2 as D (5 bases). Germline V gives CDR1 SGHTA, CDR2 FQGNSA. This CDR3 has 15 residues. V shed 5 bases and J shed 2 bases, with 16 bases lying between them. The CDR3 spells CASSPRTGKTYEQYF. For the CDR3, the DNA is TGTGCCAGCAGCCCGAGGACGGGAAAGACCTACGAGCAGTACTTC.

This chain links TRBV18 with TRBJ1-3; the D is unclear. CDR1 is KGHSH, CDR2 LQKENI, per germline. Trimming stripped 2 bases from V and 0 bases from J, with 2 bases between. The length of the CDR3 is 13 residues. CDR3 coding DNA: TGTGCCAGCTCACCAGTCTCTGGAAACACCATATATTTT. Translating it yields CASSPVSGNTIYF.

V gene TRBV6-6 combines with J gene TRBJ2-7; 8 bases agree with TRBD1. Germline V gene sequence: CDR1 MNHNY, CDR2 SVGAGI (reference sequence). This CDR3 is built from 15 residues. The trim removed 0 bases at V and 4 bases at J, leaving 5 bases unmatched. The CDR3 is CASSYSSGGEYEQYF. CDR3 in DNA: TGTGCCAGCAGTTACTCCTCAGGGGGCGAGTACGAGCAGTACTTC.

The CDR3 here is CASSQVEQSYEQYF. CDR3 nucleotide sequence: TGTGCCAGCAGCCAAGTGGAGCAGAGCTACGAGCAGTACTTC. The rearrangement uses TRBV7-8 and TRBJ2-7; no firm D call. The ends were cut back, 5 bases at V and 3 bases at J, with 14 bases in the middle. The CDR3 is made up of 14 amino acids. From germline, CDR1 is SGHVS and CDR2 FQNEAQ.

Only one count was recorded for this clone. The rearrangement joins TRBV11-3 to TRBJ2-2; D gene unclear. This CDR3 has 16 residues. Germline V gene sequence: CDR1 SGHNT, CDR2 YENEEA. V was clipped by 0 bases and J by 2 bases, with 10 bases between them. The CDR3 sequence is CASSLEIGANTGELFF. CDR3 nucleotides: TGTGCCAGCAGCTTAGAAATAGGAGCTAACACCGGGGAGCTGTTTTTT.

The sample holds one count of this clone. The V gene is TRBV9, the J gene TRBJ2-2; the D is unclear. Germline V lookup: CDR1 SGDLS, CDR2 YYNGEE. V lost 1 base and J lost 5, with 6 bases in between. The CDR3 runs 13 residues. CDR3: CASSVQSTGELFF. The DNA of the CDR3 is TGTGCCAGCAGCGTACAAAGTACCGGGGAGCTGTTTTTT.

The chain employs TRBV20-1 and TRBJ1-1; D gene ambiguous. Germline V gene data show CDR1 as DFQATT and CDR2 as SNEGSKA (reference sequence). The germline V and J ends were trimmed by 6 bases and 6 bases, with 11 bases remaining between them. The CDR3 totals 11 residues. In nucleotides, the CDR3 is TGCAGTGCAGCGGAGGAGCCTGAAGCTTTCTTT. It yields the protein CSAAEEPEAFF.

This chain connects TRBV6-5 to TRBJ2-2; 7 bases match TRBD2. Germline CDR1 MNHEY, CDR2 SVGAGI. The CDR3 contains 14 residues. The ends lost 7 bases at V and 5 bases at J; junction bases unmatched: 7. In DNA, the CDR3 is TGTGCCAGCAAACGGGGGGTTGGAACCGGGGAGCTGTTTTTT. It codes for CASKRGVGTGELFF.

This chain joins TRBV7-6 and TRBJ2-2; 9 nucleotides match TRBD2. Trimming removed 3 bases from V and 4 bases from J; junction bases left unmatched: 3. Per the germline V gene, CDR1 is SGHVS and CDR2 is FNYEAQ. The CDR3 totals 15 residues. The CDR3 coding sequence is TGTGCCAGCAGCTTTCGGCGGGGGGGCACCGGGGAGCTGTTTTTT. Protein: CASSFRRGGTGELFF.

The chain is built from TRBV7-9 and TRBJ2-2; perhaps TRBD2 as D (6 bases). The CDR3 is 14 residues long. V shed 6 bases and J shed 8 bases, with 16 bases lying between them. The germline CDR1 and CDR2 sequences are SEHNR and FQNEAQ (reference sequence). This CDR3 is CASRRDRVVGELFF. CDR3 in DNA: TGTGCCAGCAGGCGGGACCGCGTAGTGGGGGAGCTGTTTTTT.

V is TRBV27 and J is TRBJ1-5; D might be TRBD1 (5 bases). This CDR3 is 13 amino acids long. Germline lookup yields CDR1 MNHEY and CDR2 SMNVEV (reference sequence). Trimming removed 8 bases at V and 0 bases at J, with 8 bases between. The CDR3 region has the DNA TGTGCCAGCGGGACTTATAGCAATCAGCCCCAGCATTTT. This translates into CASGTYSNQPQHF.

This clone has a handful of counts. CDR3 DNA sequence: TGTGCCAGCAGCCAAGGAAGCGTAAGGGGGTCCGGAAACACCATATATTTT. Its protein product is CASSQGSVRGSGNTIYF. This chain uses TRBV3-1 (or the pseudogene TRBV3-2) with TRBJ1-3, with a weak D call TRBD1 (6 bases). Per the germline V gene, CDR1 is LGHDT and CDR2 is YNNKEL (reference sequence). Trimming removed 1 base at V and 4 bases at J, with 17 bases between. This CDR3 region has 17 residues.

This clone rates as medium-sized. J is TRBJ1-1 and V is TRBV30, with D unclear. Trimming shortened V by 7 bases and J by 1 base, and 13 bases separated the two germline ends. This CDR3 has 13 amino acids. Per the germline V gene, CDR1 is GTSNPN and CDR2 is SVGIG (reference sequence). CDR3: CAFKGGQNTEAFF. CDR3 in DNA: TGTGCCTTCAAGGGCGGCCAGAACACTGAAGCTTTCTTT.

This clone is medium-sized (0.01 to 0.1%). The V and J genes are TRBV6-5 and TRBJ1-4; 8 bases agree with TRBD1. Germline trimming cut 5 bases from V and 1 base from J; bases unmatched to any gene: 0. CDR3 length: 14 residues. The germline V gene has CDR1 MNHEY and CDR2 SVGAGI. CDR3 nucleotides: TGTGCCAGCAGTACAGGGGGAACTAATGAAAAACTGTTTTTT. Its translation is CASSTGGTNEKLFF.

This rearrangement joins TRBV6-5 to TRBJ1-1; D call uncertain. The length of the CDR3 is 13 residues. Trimming left V 2 bases short and J 4 bases short, with 8 bases between. The germline gives CDR1 MNHEY, CDR2 SVGAGI. CDR3 sequence (DNA): TGTGCCAGCAGTTACGGAAAGATCACTGAAGCTTTCTTT. Translating it yields CASSYGKITEAFF.

The chain combines TRBV28 with TRBJ1-1; no firm D call. The CDR3 covers 12 residues. Trimming cost V 7 bases and J 4 bases, with 10 bases left between them. CDR1 is MDHEN and CDR2 is SYDVKM in the germline V gene. The CDR3 nucleotides are TGTGCCAGCACCTCGGTCGGCACTGAAGCTTTCTTT. It translates to CASTSVGTEAFF.